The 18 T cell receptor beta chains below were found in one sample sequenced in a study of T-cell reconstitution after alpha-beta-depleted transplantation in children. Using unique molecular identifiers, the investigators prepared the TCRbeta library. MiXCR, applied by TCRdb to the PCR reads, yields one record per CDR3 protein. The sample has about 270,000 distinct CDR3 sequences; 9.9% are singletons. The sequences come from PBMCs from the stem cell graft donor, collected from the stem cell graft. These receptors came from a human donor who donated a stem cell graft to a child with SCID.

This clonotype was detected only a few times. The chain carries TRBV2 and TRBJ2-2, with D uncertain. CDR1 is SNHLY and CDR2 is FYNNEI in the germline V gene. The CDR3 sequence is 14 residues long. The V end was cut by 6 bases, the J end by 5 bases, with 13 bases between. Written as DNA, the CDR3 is TGTGCCAGCAGGAACCAGTACCCAACCGGGGAGCTGTTTTTT. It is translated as CASRNQYPTGELFF.

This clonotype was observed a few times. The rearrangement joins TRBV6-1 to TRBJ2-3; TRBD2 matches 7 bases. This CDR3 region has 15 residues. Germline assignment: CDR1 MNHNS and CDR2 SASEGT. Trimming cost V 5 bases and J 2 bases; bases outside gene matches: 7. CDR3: CASSNWGGITDTQYF. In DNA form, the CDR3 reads TGTGCCAGCAGTAATTGGGGGGGGATCACAGATACGCAGTATTTT.

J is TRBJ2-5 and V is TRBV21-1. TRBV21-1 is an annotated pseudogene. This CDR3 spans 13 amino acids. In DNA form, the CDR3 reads TGTGCCAGCAGCAAAAGCCAGGCGAAGACCCAGTACTTC. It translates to CASSKSQAKTQYF.

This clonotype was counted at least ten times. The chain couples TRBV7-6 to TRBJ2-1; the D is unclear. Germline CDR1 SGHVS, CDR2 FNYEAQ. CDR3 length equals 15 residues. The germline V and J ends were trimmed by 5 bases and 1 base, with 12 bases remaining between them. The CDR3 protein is CASSVQDTSYNEQFF. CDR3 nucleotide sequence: TGTGCCAGCAGCGTGCAGGATACATCCTACAATGAGCAGTTCTTC.

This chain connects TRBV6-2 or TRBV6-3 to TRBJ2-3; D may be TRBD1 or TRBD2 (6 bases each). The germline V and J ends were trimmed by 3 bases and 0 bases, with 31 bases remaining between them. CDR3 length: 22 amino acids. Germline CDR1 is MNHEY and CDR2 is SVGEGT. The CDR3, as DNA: TGTGCCAGCAGTTATCCCGGGGGCGGCGCCTCAGCTGGTCGGGCTAGCACAGATACGCAGTATTTT. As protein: CASSYPGGGASAGRASTDTQYF.

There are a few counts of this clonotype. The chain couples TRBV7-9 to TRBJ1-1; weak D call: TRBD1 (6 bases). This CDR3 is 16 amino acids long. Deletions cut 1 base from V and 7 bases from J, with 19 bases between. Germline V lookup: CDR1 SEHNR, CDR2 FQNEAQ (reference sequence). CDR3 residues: CASSLGSGVRFVEAFF. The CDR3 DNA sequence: TGTGCCAGCAGCTTAGGTTCAGGGGTAAGGTTTGTTGAAGCTTTCTTT.

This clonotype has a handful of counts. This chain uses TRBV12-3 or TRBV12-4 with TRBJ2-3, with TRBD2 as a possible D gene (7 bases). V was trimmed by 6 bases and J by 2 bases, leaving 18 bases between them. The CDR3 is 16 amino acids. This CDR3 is CASSLAAGANTDTQYF. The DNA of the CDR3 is TGTGCCAGCAGCCTGGCTGCGGGGGCCAACACAGATACGCAGTATTTT.

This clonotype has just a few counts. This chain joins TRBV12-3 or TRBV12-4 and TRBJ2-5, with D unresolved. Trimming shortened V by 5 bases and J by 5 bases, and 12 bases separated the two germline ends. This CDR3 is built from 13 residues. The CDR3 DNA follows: TGTGCCAGCAGTCCAGTTTCCCAGGAGACCCAGTACTTC. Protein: CASSPVSQETQYF.

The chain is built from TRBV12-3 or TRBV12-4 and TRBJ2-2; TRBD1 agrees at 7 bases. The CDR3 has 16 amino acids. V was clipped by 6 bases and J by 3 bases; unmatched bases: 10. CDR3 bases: TGTGCCAGCAGGCGGAGAGGGGGCCAGGACACCGGGGAGCTGTTTTTT. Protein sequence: CASRRRGGQDTGELFF.

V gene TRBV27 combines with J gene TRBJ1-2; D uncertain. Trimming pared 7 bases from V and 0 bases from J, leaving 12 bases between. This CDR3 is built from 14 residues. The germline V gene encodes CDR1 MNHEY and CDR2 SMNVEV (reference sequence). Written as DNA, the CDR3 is TGTGCCAGCACACCGACGGTTGCTAACTATGGCTACACCTTC. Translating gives CASTPTVANYGYTF.

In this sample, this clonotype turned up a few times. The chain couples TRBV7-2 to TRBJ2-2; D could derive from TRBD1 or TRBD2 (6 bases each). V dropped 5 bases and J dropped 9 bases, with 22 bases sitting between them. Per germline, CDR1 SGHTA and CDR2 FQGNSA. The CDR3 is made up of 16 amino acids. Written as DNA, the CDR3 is TGTGCCAGCAGCCCCGAGGCCAGGGGAGGATTCCGGGAGCTGTTTTTT. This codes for CASSPEARGGFRELFF. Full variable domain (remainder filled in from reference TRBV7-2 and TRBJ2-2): GAGVSQSPSNKVTEKGKDVELRCDPISGHTALYWYRQSLGQGLEFLIYFQGNSAPDKSGLPSDRFSAERTGGSVSTLTIQRTQQEDSAVYLCASSPEARGGFRELFFGEGSRLTVL.

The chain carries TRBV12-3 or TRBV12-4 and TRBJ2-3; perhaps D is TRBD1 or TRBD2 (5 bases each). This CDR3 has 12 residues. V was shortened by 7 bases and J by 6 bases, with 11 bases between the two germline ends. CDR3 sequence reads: CASNAGADTQYF. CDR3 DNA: TGTGCCAGCAATGCCGGGGCGGATACGCAGTATTTT.

The DNA of the CDR3 is TGTGCCAGCAGTGGGACGGGGGCAGGTAATCAGCCCCAGCATTTT. Encoded protein: CASSGTGAGNQPQHF. The chain recombines TRBV2 with TRBJ1-5; D may be TRBD1 (6 bases). CDR1 and CDR2 from the germline V gene are SNHLY and FYNNEI. The CDR3 has 15 residues. Trimming took off 4 bases at V and 4 bases at J, with 14 bases between the two ends.

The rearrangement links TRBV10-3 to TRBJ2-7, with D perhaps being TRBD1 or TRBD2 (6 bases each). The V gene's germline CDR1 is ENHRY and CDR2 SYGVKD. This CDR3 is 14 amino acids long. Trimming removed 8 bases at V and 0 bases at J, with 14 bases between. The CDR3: CAIQGTDSSYEQYF. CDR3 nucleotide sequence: TGTGCCATCCAGGGGACTGACAGCTCCTACGAGCAGTACTTC.

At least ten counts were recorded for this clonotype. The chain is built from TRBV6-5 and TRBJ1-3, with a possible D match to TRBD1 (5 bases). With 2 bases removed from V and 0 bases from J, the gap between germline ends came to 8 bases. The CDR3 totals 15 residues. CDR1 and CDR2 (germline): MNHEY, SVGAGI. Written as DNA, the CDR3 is TGTGCCAGCAGTTACGGGACCCTCTCTGGAAACACCATATATTTT. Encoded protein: CASSYGTLSGNTIYF.

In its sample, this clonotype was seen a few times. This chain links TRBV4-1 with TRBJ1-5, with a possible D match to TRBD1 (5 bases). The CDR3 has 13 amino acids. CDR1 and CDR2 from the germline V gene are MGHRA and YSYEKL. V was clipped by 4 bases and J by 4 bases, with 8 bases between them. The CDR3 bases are TGCGCCAGCAGCCCCCGACAGAATCAGCCCCAGCATTTT. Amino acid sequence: CASSPRQNQPQHF.

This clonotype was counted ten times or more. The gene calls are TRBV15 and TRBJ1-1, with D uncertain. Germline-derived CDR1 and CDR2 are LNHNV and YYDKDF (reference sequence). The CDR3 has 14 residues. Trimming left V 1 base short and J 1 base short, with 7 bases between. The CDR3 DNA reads TGTGCCACCAGCAGAGTGCAAGGGAACACTGAAGCTTTCTTT. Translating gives CATSRVQGNTEAFF.

The CDR3, as DNA: TGTGCCAGCAGCCTAGGGGAAGGGTCGTATCAGCCCCAGCATTTT. Its translation: CASSLGEGSYQPQHF. This sequence joins TRBV9 and TRBJ1-5, with TRBD1 as a possible D gene (5 bases). Germline V gene data show CDR1 as SGDLS and CDR2 as YYNGEE. The V gene lost 4 bases and the J gene lost 5 bases, with 16 bases spanning the gap. The CDR3 has 15 amino acids.